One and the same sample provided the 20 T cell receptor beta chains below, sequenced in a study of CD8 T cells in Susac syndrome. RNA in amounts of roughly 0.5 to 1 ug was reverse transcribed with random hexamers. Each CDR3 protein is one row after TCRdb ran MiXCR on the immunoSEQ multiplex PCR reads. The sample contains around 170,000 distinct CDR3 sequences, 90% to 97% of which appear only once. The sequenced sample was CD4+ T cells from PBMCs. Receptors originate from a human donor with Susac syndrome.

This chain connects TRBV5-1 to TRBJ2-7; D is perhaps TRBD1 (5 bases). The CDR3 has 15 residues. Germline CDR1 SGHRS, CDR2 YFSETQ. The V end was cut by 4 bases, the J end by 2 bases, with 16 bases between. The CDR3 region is CASSPDDRNPYEQYF. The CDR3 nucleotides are TGCGCCAGCAGCCCGGACGACAGAAACCCCTACGAGCAGTACTTC.

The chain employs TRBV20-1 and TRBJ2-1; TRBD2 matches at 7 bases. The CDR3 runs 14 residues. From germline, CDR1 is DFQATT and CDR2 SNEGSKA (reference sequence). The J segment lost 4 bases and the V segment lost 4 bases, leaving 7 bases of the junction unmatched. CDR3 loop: CSAIGQRGYNEQFF. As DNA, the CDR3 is TGCAGTGCTATCGGTCAGCGGGGTTACAATGAGCAGTTCTTC.

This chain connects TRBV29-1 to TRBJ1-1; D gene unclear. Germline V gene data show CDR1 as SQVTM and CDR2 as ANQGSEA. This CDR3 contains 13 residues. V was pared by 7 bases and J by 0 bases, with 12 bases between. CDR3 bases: TGCAGCGGGTGGGTCAGGATGAACACTGAAGCTTTCTTT. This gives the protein CSGWVRMNTEAFF.

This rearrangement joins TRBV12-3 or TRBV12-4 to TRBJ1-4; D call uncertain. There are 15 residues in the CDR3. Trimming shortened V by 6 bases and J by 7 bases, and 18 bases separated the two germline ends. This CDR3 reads CASSPSRSGPEKLFF. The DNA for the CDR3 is TGTGCCAGCAGCCCAAGTAGGAGCGGTCCTGAAAAACTGTTTTTT.

CDR3 residues: CSVSTLGETQYF. The CDR3 DNA sequence: TGCAGCGTTAGCACCCTGGGAGAGACCCAGTACTTC. V is TRBV29-1 and J is TRBJ2-5; D unresolved. V lost 5 bases and J 4 bases, leaving 11 bases between the germline ends. Germline loops: CDR1 SQVTM, CDR2 ANQGSEA. CDR3 length: 12 amino acids.

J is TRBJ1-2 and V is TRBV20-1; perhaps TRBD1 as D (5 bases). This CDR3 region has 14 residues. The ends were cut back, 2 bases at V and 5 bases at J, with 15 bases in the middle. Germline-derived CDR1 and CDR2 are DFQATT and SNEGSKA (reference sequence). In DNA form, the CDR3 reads TGCAGTGCTAGACCACCCGGCAGGGCTTATGGCTACACCTTC. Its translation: CSARPPGRAYGYTF.

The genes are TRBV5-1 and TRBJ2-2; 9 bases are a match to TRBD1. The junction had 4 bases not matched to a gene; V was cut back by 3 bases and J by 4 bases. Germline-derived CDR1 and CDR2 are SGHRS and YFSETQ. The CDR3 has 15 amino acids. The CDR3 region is CASSSMTGGTGELFF. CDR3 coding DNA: TGCGCCAGCAGCTCGATGACAGGGGGCACCGGGGAGCTGTTTTTT. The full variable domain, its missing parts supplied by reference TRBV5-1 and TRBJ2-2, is KAGVTQTPRYLIKTRGQQVTLSCSPISGHRSVSWYQQTPGQGLQFLFEYFSETQRNKGNFPGRFSGRQFSNSRSEMNVSTLELGDSALYLCASSSMTGGTGELFFGEGSRLTVL.

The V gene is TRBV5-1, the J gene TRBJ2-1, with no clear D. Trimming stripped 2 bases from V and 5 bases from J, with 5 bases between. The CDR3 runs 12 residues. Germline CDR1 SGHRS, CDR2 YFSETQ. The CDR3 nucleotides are TGCGCCAGCAGCTTATCCAACAATGAGCAGTTCTTC. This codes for CASSLSNNEQFF.

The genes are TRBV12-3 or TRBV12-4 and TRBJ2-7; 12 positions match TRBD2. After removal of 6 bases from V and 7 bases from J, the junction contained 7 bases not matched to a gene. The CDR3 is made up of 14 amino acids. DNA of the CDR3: TGTGCCAGCAGCCTAGCGGGGGGGCTGGGAGAGCAGTACTTC. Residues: CASSLAGGLGEQYF.

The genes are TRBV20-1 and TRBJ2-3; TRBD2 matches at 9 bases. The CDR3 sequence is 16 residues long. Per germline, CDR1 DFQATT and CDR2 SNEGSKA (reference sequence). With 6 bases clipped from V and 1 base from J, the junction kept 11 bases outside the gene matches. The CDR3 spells CSAHLPSGGRTDTQYF. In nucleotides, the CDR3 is TGCAGTGCCCACCTCCCAAGCGGGGGGCGCACAGATACGCAGTATTTT.

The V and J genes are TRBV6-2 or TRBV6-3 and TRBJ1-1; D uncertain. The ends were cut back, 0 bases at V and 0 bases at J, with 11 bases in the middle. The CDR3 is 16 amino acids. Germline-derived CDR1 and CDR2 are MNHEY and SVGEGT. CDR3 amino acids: CASSYSSLLMNTEAFF. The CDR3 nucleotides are TGTGCCAGCAGTTACTCTAGCCTTCTCATGAACACTGAAGCTTTCTTT.

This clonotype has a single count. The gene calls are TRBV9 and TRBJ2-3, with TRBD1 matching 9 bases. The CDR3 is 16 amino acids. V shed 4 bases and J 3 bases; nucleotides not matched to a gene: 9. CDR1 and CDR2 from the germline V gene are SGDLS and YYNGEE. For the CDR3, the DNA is TGTGCCAGCAGCACCTTCCTTGGGACAGGGACAGATACGCAGTATTTT. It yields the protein CASSTFLGTGTDTQYF.

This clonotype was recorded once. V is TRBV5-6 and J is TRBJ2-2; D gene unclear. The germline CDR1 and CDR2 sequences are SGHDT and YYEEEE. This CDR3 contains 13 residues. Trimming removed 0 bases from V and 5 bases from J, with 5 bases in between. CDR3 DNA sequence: TGTGCCAGCAGCTTGGCCCCAACCGGGGAGCTGTTTTTT. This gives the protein CASSLAPTGELFF.

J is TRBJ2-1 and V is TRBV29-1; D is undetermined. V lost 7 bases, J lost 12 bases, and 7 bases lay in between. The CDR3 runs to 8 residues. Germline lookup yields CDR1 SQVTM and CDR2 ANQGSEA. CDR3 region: CSAEGQFF. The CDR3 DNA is TGCAGCGCCGAAGGGCAGTTCTTC.

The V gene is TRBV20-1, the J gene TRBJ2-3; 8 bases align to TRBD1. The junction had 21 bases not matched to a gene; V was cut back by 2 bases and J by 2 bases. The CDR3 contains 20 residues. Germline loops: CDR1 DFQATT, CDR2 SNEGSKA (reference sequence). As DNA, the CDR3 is TGCAGTGCTAGATCAGGGGGCATAGGGATAGGTATAAGTTACACAGATACGCAGTATTTT. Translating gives CSARSGGIGIGISYTDTQYF.

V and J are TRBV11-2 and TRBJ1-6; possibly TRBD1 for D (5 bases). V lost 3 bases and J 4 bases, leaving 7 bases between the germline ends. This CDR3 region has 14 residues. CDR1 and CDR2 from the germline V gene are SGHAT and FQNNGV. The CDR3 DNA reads TGTGCCAGCAGCTTGCAGGGATATAATTCACCCCTCCACTTT. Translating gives CASSLQGYNSPLHF.

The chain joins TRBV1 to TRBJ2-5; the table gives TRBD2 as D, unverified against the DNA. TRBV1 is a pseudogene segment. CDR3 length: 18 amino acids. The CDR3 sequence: CTSSLRGTRLAGRETQYF. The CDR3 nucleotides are TGCACCAGCAGCCTAAGAGGGACTCGACTAGCGGGGAGGGAGACCCAGTACTTC.

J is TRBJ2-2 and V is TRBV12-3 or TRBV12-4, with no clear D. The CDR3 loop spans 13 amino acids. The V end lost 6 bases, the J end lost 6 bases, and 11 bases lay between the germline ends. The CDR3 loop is CASRRMVSGELFF. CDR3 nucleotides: TGTGCCAGCAGGCGAATGGTCTCCGGGGAGCTGTTTTTT.

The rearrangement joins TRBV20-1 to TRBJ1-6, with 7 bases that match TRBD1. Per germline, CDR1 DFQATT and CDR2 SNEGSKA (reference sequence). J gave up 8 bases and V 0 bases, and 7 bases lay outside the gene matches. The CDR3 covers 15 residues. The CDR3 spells CSAREPTGSHSPLHF. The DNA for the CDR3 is TGCAGTGCTAGAGAACCGACAGGGTCGCATTCACCCCTCCACTTT.

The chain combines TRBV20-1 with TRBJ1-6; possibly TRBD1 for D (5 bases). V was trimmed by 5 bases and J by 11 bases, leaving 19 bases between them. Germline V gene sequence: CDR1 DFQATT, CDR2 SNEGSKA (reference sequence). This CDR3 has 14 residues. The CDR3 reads CSAPGRQGLTPLHF. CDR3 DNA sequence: TGCAGTGCTCCGGGCCGGCAGGGACTGACACCCCTCCACTTT.